One sample yielded the 27 T cell receptor beta chains listed below, sequenced in a study of T cells in localized non-small cell lung cancer. The assay was immunoSEQ multiplex PCR, and TCRdb's table has in-frame clones only and misses some. In the table there are over 8,500 clones, more than 85% of which are singletons. The sequencing here drew on peripheral blood, taken before any cancer treatment. These receptor sequences come from a male donor aged 60 or older with stage III lung adenocarcinoma.

There are a few counts of this clone. V is TRBV18 and J is TRBJ1-1; D remains unclear. The CDR3 is 13 amino acids. Germline V CDR1 and CDR2: KGHSH, LQKENI. The ends were cut back, 3 bases at V and 6 bases at J, with 11 bases in the middle. The CDR3 DNA reads as TGTGCCAGCTCACCGTTGGATAGATCTGAAGCTTTCTTT. This codes for CASSPLDRSEAFF.

This clone was observed a few times. The chain is built from TRBV19 and TRBJ2-7; 10 bases are shared with TRBD2. The germline V gene encodes CDR1 LNHDA and CDR2 SQIVND (reference sequence). The junction had 11 bases not matched to a gene; V was cut back by 10 bases and J by 2 bases. There are 15 residues in the CDR3. CDR3 sequence (DNA): TGTGCCACCTCCTATACACTAGCGGGGACCTACGAGCAGTACTTC. Translated: CATSYTLAGTYEQYF.

The rearrangement joins TRBV5-6 to TRBJ1-3; D unresolved. The CDR3 length is 15 residues. Trimming shortened V by 1 base and J by 0 bases, and 8 bases separated the two germline ends. CDR1 and CDR2 (germline): SGHDT, YYEEEE. The CDR3 spells CASSLYQASGNTIYF. In DNA form, the CDR3 reads TGTGCCAGCAGCTTGTATCAAGCCTCTGGAAACACCATATATTTT.

This chain connects TRBV2 to TRBJ1-1; possibly TRBD1 for D (5 bases). The V end was cut by 5 bases, the J end by 4 bases, with 11 bases between. Germline V gene sequence: CDR1 SNHLY, CDR2 FYNNEI. This CDR3 is built from 13 residues. In nucleotides, the CDR3 is TGTGCCAGCAGTTACGGGGGAAGCACTGAAGCTTTCTTT. Translated: CASSYGGSTEAFF.

The CDR3: CASSVALLSGANVLTF. The CDR3 bases are TGTGCCAGCAGCGTAGCGCTGCTCTCTGGGGCCAACGTCCTGACTTTC. The J gene is TRBJ2-6, the V gene TRBV9; no reliable D call. Between the trimmed V and J ends, which lost 0 bases and 0 bases, there was a span of 7 bases. There are 16 residues in the CDR3. The germline V gene has CDR1 SGDLS and CDR2 YYNGEE.

This chain joins TRBV28 and TRBJ2-7, with 8 positions matching TRBD1. Germline trimming cut 6 bases from V and 2 bases from J; bases unmatched to any gene: 6. The CDR3 runs 14 residues. Germline CDR1 and CDR2: MDHEN and SYDVKM. The CDR3 reads CASRRQGPTYEQYF. CDR3 nucleotides: TGTGCCAGCAGGAGACAGGGGCCTACCTACGAGCAGTACTTC.

V gene TRBV6-1 combines with J gene TRBJ2-1; D remains unclear. The CDR3 covers 11 residues. Per germline, CDR1 MNHNS and CDR2 SASEGT. The V end was cut by 5 bases, the J end by 10 bases, with 9 bases between. The CDR3 nucleotides read TGTGCCAGCAGTAGAGTCGAAGAGCAGTTCTTC. Amino acid sequence: CASSRVEEQFF.

This rearrangement joins TRBV19 to TRBJ2-7, with 10 bases identical to TRBD1. V dropped 5 bases and J dropped 3; count of bases not matched to a gene: 7. Looked up from germline, CDR1 is LNHDA and CDR2 is SQIVND (reference sequence). The CDR3 consists of 15 residues. As DNA, the CDR3 is TGTGCCAGTAGTCCGTGGACAGGGGGGAGCTACGAGCAGTACTTC. Its protein is CASSPWTGGSYEQYF.

The chain is built from TRBV14 and TRBJ1-2; 7 bases line up with TRBD1. With V trimmed by 2 bases and J by 4 bases, 4 bases remained unmatched. Germline CDR1 reads SGHDN; CDR2 reads FVKESK. The CDR3 runs to 14 residues. The CDR3 DNA is TGTGCCAGCAGCCAAAGGGCAGGGGGCTATGGCTACACCTTC. It specifies CASSQRAGGYGYTF.

The chain uses TRBV7-3 and TRBJ2-2; unclear D gene. V was cut by 2 bases and J by 3 bases, with 7 bases left in between. CDR1 SGHTA and CDR2 FQGTGA come from the germline V gene. CDR3 length: 14 amino acids. The CDR3, as DNA: TGTGCCAGCAGCTTAGGAGATTACACCGGGGAGCTGTTTTTT. Protein product: CASSLGDYTGELFF.

The chain uses TRBV4-1 and TRBJ2-3; D gene unclear. This CDR3 is 12 amino acids long. The germline V gene has CDR1 MGHRA and CDR2 YSYEKL. With 1 base removed from V and 6 bases from J, the gap between germline ends came to 5 bases. CDR3 DNA: TGCGCCAGCAGCCAAGTACATGATACGCAGTATTTT. This sequence encodes CASSQVHDTQYF.

The J gene is TRBJ2-1, the V gene TRBV4-1, with D uncertain. CDR1 and CDR2 from the germline V gene are MGHRA and YSYEKL. Trimming took 3 bases from V and 4 from J, leaving 1 base between them. The CDR3 contains 11 residues. CDR3 residues: CASSQYNEQFF. CDR3 in DNA: TGCGCCAGCAGCCAGTACAATGAGCAGTTCTTC.

CDR3 sequence reads: CASSPQTGVGETQYF. The CDR3 nucleotides read TGTGCCAGCTCACCACAGACAGGGGTTGGAGAGACCCAGTACTTC. The rearrangement links TRBV18 to TRBJ2-5, with 8 bases lining up with TRBD1. CDR1 and CDR2 from the germline V gene are KGHSH and LQKENI. This CDR3 region has 15 residues. V was clipped by 1 base and J by 4 bases; unmatched bases: 5.

V gene TRBV27 combines with J gene TRBJ1-3; D remains unclear. The V end was cut by 8 bases, the J end by 0 bases, with 5 bases between. CDR1 is MNHEY, CDR2 SMNVEV, per germline (reference sequence). CDR3 length: 12 amino acids. CDR3 region: CASGTSGNTIYF. The DNA for the CDR3 is TGTGCCAGCGGCACCTCTGGAAACACCATATATTTT.

The chain couples TRBV28 to TRBJ2-7, with 10 bases matching TRBD2. The CDR3 is 16 residues long. Trimming removed 5 bases from V and 2 bases from J; junction bases left unmatched: 9. The V gene's germline CDR1 is MDHEN and CDR2 SYDVKM. The chain's CDR3 is CASSPRGSGRPYEQYF. CDR3 nucleotides: TGTGCCAGCAGTCCCCGCGGTAGCGGGAGGCCCTACGAGCAGTACTTC.

This rearrangement joins TRBV6-1 to TRBJ2-7; D possibly corresponds to TRBD1 (6 bases). V lost 5 bases, J lost 5 bases, and 16 bases lay in between. The CDR3 has 14 residues. Germline V CDR1 and CDR2: MNHNS, SASEGT. Written as DNA, the CDR3 is TGTGCCAGCAGTCCTACCGGACAGACCGACGAGCAGTACTTC. Its translation: CASSPTGQTDEQYF.

The rearrangement uses TRBV5-1 and TRBJ1-1; TRBD1 might be the D (5 bases). The V end was cut by 5 bases, the J end by 1 base, with 15 bases between. Germline CDR1 reads SGHRS; CDR2 reads YFSETQ. The CDR3 runs 15 residues. The CDR3 nucleotides are TGCGCCAGCAGGACAGAACTAATTGGGAACACTGAAGCTTTCTTT. Translated, it gives CASRTELIGNTEAFF.

On this clone: At the DNA level, this CDR3 is encoded by other sequences in the same sample as well. The chain joins TRBV27 to TRBJ2-3; D might be TRBD2 (5 bases). The CDR3 consists of 16 residues. From germline, CDR1 is MNHEY and CDR2 SMNVEV (reference sequence). The ends were cut back, 5 bases at V and 6 bases at J, with 21 bases in the middle. CDR3 amino acids: CASSPYYGSMTDTQYF. The DNA for the CDR3 is TGTGCCAGCAGTCCTTACTATGGGAGTATGACGGATACGCAGTATTTT.

This clone occurred once. In DNA form, the CDR3 reads TGTGCCAGCAGGCCTGCGACAGGCTATGGCTACACCTTC. It encodes CASRPATGYGYTF. The chain links TRBV28 to TRBJ1-2; D might be TRBD1 (6 bases). Trimming pared 6 bases from V and 4 bases from J, leaving 12 bases between. This CDR3 has 13 residues. From germline, CDR1 is MDHEN and CDR2 SYDVKM.

The CDR3 DNA reads as TGTGCCTGGTTTCCGGGGGACACCAAGAACACTGAAGCTTTCTTT. This sequence encodes CAWFPGDTKNTEAFF. This chain connects TRBV30 to TRBJ1-1; tentative D call: TRBD1 (6 bases). With 5 bases removed from V and 1 base from J, the gap between germline ends came to 17 bases. This CDR3 is 15 amino acids long. Germline CDR1 GTSNPN, CDR2 SVGIG (reference sequence).

The chain is built from TRBV28 and TRBJ1-5; 7 bases match TRBD1. Germline CDR1 and CDR2: MDHEN and SYDVKM. The length of the CDR3 is 14 residues. The V segment lost 8 bases and the J segment 6 bases; nucleotides outside the gene matches: 10. The CDR3 sequence is CASHQPTGFQPQHF. Written as DNA, the CDR3 is TGTGCCAGCCACCAACCGACAGGGTTTCAGCCCCAGCATTTT.

This sequence joins TRBV5-1 and TRBJ1-1; D unresolved. Looked up from germline, CDR1 is SGHRS and CDR2 is YFSETQ. This CDR3 contains 15 residues. Trimming left V 0 bases short and J 0 bases short, with 9 bases between. The CDR3, as DNA: TGCGCCAGCAGCTTGGCCGGCAGCATGAACACTGAAGCTTTCTTT. Amino acid sequence: CASSLAGSMNTEAFF.

This chain connects TRBV7-2 to TRBJ2-3, with D unresolved. V shed 6 bases and J shed 6 bases, with 16 bases lying between them. The CDR3 runs to 14 residues. Germline lookup yields CDR1 SGHTA and CDR2 FQGNSA. Written as DNA, the CDR3 is TGTGCCAGCAGTCTATCTACTTTGACTGATACGCAGTATTTT. Translated, it gives CASSLSTLTDTQYF.

The J gene is TRBJ1-1, the V gene TRBV19; possibly TRBD1 for D (5 bases). Germline-derived CDR1 and CDR2 are LNHDA and SQIVND (reference sequence). The CDR3 loop spans 15 amino acids. V lost 1 base, J lost 2 bases, and 11 bases lay in between. In DNA, the CDR3 is TGTGCCAGTAGTATAGTGGGGGGGGTAAACACTGAAGCTTTCTTT. It translates to CASSIVGGVNTEAFF. The full variable domain, with the rest looked up from reference TRBV19 and TRBJ1-1, is DGGITQSPKYLFRKEGQNVTLSCEQNLNHDAMYWYRQDPGQGLRLIYYSQIVNDFQKGDIAEGYSVSREKKESFPLTVTSAQKNPTAFYLCASSIVGGVNTEAFFGQGTRLTVV.

This chain links TRBV7-2 with TRBJ1-2; D remains unclear. The CDR3 length is 13 residues. The germline CDR1 and CDR2 sequences are SGHTA and FQGNSA. V lost 6 bases and J 2 bases, leaving 10 bases between the germline ends. The CDR3 region is CASSQQLNYGYTF. CDR3 DNA sequence: TGTGCCAGCAGTCAACAGCTAAACTATGGCTACACCTTC.

The CDR3 nucleotides are TGTGCCAGCAGGGAGACAGGGATCCACGAGCAGTACTTC. As protein: CASRETGIHEQYF. The chain employs TRBV7-2 and TRBJ2-7; 7 nucleotides match TRBD1. This CDR3 has 13 amino acids. Germline V gene lookup returns CDR1 SGHTA and CDR2 FQGNSA. V gave up 6 bases and J gave up 5 bases; unmatched junction bases: 7. The full variable domain, rest sourced from reference TRBV7-2 and TRBJ2-7, is GAGVSQSPSNKVTEKGKDVELRCDPISGHTALYWYRQSLGQGLEFLIYFQGNSAPDKSGLPSDRFSAERTGGSVSTLTIQRTQQEDSAVYLCASRETGIHEQYFGPGTRLTVT.

This rearrangement joins TRBV5-6 to TRBJ2-5, with TRBD1 matching over 7 bases. This CDR3 has 15 amino acids. V trimming: 4 bases; J trimming: 5 bases; junction bases outside the gene matches: 11. CDR1 SGHDT and CDR2 YYEEEE come from the germline V gene. CDR3 coding DNA: TGTGCCAGCAGCCGTAAAACAGGGGTGAGGGAGACCCAGTACTTC. The encoded protein is CASSRKTGVRETQYF.